This T cell receptor (beta chain) was recorded in a study of blood T cell repertoires in COVID-19. Study in general: Material from acute and convalescent COVID-19 was sourced from the United States, Italy and Spain.

Profiled with immunoSEQ multiplex PCR; TCRdb holds only in-frame clones, not every one. The table records 150,000 to 200,000 clones, around nine tenths of them present only once. This CDR3 is built from 15 residues. The V gene lost 5 bases and the J gene lost 7 bases, with 18 bases spanning the gap. CDR1 and CDR2 (germline): SGHRS, YFSETQ. The chain employs TRBV5-1 and TRBJ1-4, with a tentative D call TRBD1 (5 bases). The TCR sequence derives from a man aged 18 to 29 with active or convalescent COVID-19. The sample was peripheral blood. CDR3 sequence reads: CASRYNAREGEKLFF. CDR3 sequence (DNA): TGCGCCAGCAGATATAACGCCAGGGAGGGTGAAAAACTGTTTTTT.